Included here is one TCR beta chain sequence, with context. Its cognate antigen has yet to be identified. Base qualities are not at hand, and no much larger clone is one base apart. The sample's time point label is to be understood as: baseline before first vaccination. Samples from vaccinated people were obtained from the UK trials COV001 and COV002, which included a single-blind randomized controlled phase 2/3 trial of AZD1222 (ChAdOx1 nCoV-19) in healthy adults. Trial participant PBMC samples were collected at day 0 and day 28 after the second dose for TCRbeta chain sequencing. The data are from a study of T cell responses to AZD1222 COVID-19 vaccine (dated by TCRdb to the early 2020s). Regarding the complete study: AZD1222 recipients whose second dose came at about 4 weeks and those whose second dose came at about 12 weeks were combined into one group, since spike-specific TCR depth and breadth did not differ between the two schedules. TCR sequencing covered over 230 trial participants: some 210 given two doses of AZD1222 and some 25 given two doses of MenACWY control vaccine. Trial participants were enrolled into age subgroups of 18-55, 56-69 and 70-plus years, which contained 148, 28 and 57 TCR-sequenced participants, respectively. The investigation overall reported the following: Because no day 14 peak-response samples were available, repertoires were characterized only after the peak T cell response. Conclusions about previously exposed vaccinees were limited because only a handful of AZD1222 recipients were SARS-CoV-2 seropositive at baseline. Epitopes outside the regions mutated in the B.1.351 and B.1.1.7 variants were reportedly recognized by nearly half of the unique spike-specific TCRs. After two AZD1222 doses, both the breadth and the depth of spike-specific TCRs were significantly higher than at day 0 and than in MenACWY recipients. The whole spike protein was spanned by vaccine-associated CD4 TCRs, and dominant responses were seen in regions 160-218 and 743-854. In the small 56-69-year group, the increase in depth fell short of significance, most likely because of low power. Participants were mostly white British and included more females than males, and it was suggested by the authors that clonal diversity may have been underestimated.

For CDR1 and CDR2, the germline V gene (reference sequence) lists LNHDA and SQIVND. There are 13 amino acids in the CDR3, from cysteine to phenylalanine inclusive. Only CDR3 DNA remains: 39 bases, in frame from the first base. Relative to germline, V is 5 bases shorter and J is 6 bases shorter, with 14 bases between their ends. The CDR3 regions of human TCRbeta chains were subjected to immunosequencing. Per the authors' processing: TCRs in the repertoires were compared against a reference library of SARS-CoV-2-specific TCRs that had been generated with the MIRA antigen-specificity platform. Breadth meant the fraction of unique TCRs that were SARS-CoV-2-associated, whereas depth meant the fraction of total T cells that were SARS-CoV-2-associated. Using the MIRA data, each spike-specific TCR was assigned both to the spike region to which the TCR was reactive and to a CD4 or CD8 class. Log10-transformed breadth and depth values were compared by one-way ANOVA with Sidak's multiple comparisons tests. The immuneACCESS repertoire file appears here via TCRdb, limited to in-frame rearrangements. These files lack a portion of the clones; in checked studies, under half of the deficit traces to unresolved V genes, and the cause of the others is not known. That table supplies the V and J calls and clone size; D and trimming were determined from the DNA. This sample is represented by more than 65,000 clones; approximately 78% of them were singletons. The ten largest make up more than 20% of the sample.

This TCR was recovered from an adult in good health. Recombination linked TRBV19 to TRBJ2-7, with TRBD1 as a weak D call on 6 bases. This sample comprised peripheral blood, obtained on day 0 of AZD1222 vaccination. The CDR3 reads as follows: CASSGNRDGEQYF. The nucleotide sequence reads as follows: TGTGCCAGTAGTGGAAACAGGGATGGCGAGCAGTACTTC.